The T cell receptor beta chain under discussion was sequenced for a study of shared clonotypes between healthy human individuals (dated by TCRdb to 2018 to 2021). About the investigation overall: A couple of women and a few men aged 18 to 49 years were included in the cohort. For each donor, CD4 naive and CD4 memory were each given three plates, CD8 naive was given two plates, and CD8 memory was given one plate. The study deeply sequenced blood TCR repertoires of five healthy adults to estimate repertoire size and the extent of clonotype sharing between individuals. To increase sequencing depth and limit assay-specific biases, different laboratories used diverse techniques to prepare libraries and sequence TCR repertoires. Leukapheresis yielded between about 0.94 and 8.9 billion PBMCs per donor. The full study reports these points: Only blood was sampled, and tissue TCR repertoires likely differ from those in blood. Naive subsets generally had larger estimated clonotype richness than memory subsets did. Compared with non-shared clonotypes, the clonotypes found in all four sorted-subset donors had higher generation probabilities. Rarefaction of sorted-subset datasets indicated incomplete sequencing despite the large sequencing depth. The small number of donors limited the genetic and exposure-history diversity represented. Based on pairwise subsampling, the degree of clonotype sharing among donors was expected to be affected by sequencing depth. Across a few donors, about 4.5% of naive CD4, over 3% of naive CD8, roughly 2.3% of memory CD4, and roughly 0.41% of memory CD8 clonotypes were shared.

Donors were healthy HIV-negative adults with no recently reported acute infections or vaccinations. Only Caucasian adults living in Nashville, Tennessee, USA were represented among the donors. CD4+ T cells were enriched through magnetic negative selection, after which naive cells were positively selected on CD45RA and the remaining negative fraction served as the memory subset. Blood was obtained by leukapheresis, after which PBMCs were separated by Ficoll-Histopaque density gradient centrifugation and cryopreserved in liquid nitrogen vapor phase. Purity and quantity of every magnetically sorted T cell population were checked by analytical flow cytometry. Genomic DNA was isolated from every sorted fraction and measured by UV absorbance on a Nanodrop 2000c. The CDR3 covers 13 residues, taking in both the cysteine and the phenylalanine. Only CDR3 DNA remains: 39 bases, in frame from the first base. Trimming costs V 1 base and J 6 bases, and their ends lie 7 bases apart. The germline V gene (reference sequence) specifies LNHNV as CDR1 and YYDKDF as CDR2.

Using the deep immunoSEQ assay, TCR CDR3 regions were amplified from genomic DNA by multiplex PCR. Genomic DNA extracted from each cell subset was distributed evenly over all wells of several immunoSEQ 96-well plates, and each plate served as one replicate. For sorted subsets, 200 to 250 ng genomic DNA, equal to tens of thousands of T cell genomes, was loaded into each replicate PCR. Purified libraries were quantified with a Qubit 3.0 fluorometer, sized on a Bioanalyzer 2100, and re-quantified with the KAPA Library Quantification kit. Every immunoSEQ 96-well plate was sequenced on a separate single-read 150-cycle Illumina NextSeq 550 flow cell. For the original study's pipeline: The immunoSEQ output contained only junctional sequences without quality scores, so filtering could not match that applied to full-length reads. To assign V/J genes and CDR3, sequences were annotated against IMGT germline references using PyIR, a Python wrapper for IgBLAST v1.9. Reads were filtered out if the reads had weak V/J assignments (E-value above 1e-6), no CDR3, stop codons, out-of-frame junctions, or ambiguous translated residues. V3J clonotypes were defined as sequences sharing an identical inferred V gene, J gene, and CDR3 amino acid sequence. The percentage overlap between two repertoires was calculated by dividing the number of shared unique clonotypes by the size of the smaller repertoire. Three approaches were used to assess repertoire richness: RTK rarefaction, the Chao1 estimator, and Recon v2.1 estimates of unobserved clonotypes. OLGA was used to compute generation probabilities for all TCRbeta clonotypes that the gDNA method yielded from a handful of donors. Sourced from immuneACCESS, this table was stored by TCRdb with only in-frame sequences that have V and J called. A share of the clones is absent; for the studies checked, an unresolved V gene accounts for under half, and the remainder has no known explanation. That table gives V, J and clone size, and the DNA gave D and trimming. The sample profile shows some 580,000 clones; almost 97% of them were found once. The ten largest clonotypes hold approximately 0.057% of the sample.

With regard to this clone: Which antigen it targets is not known. The sample holds no much larger clone one base away, and base qualities are not on file.

This receptor chain uses TRBV15 and TRBJ1-5, with no confident D gene call. The sequenced sample consisted of naive CD4+ T cells sorted from blood. The cell subset or site label on this specimen signifies: CD45RA+ positively selected. The receptor comes from a woman aged 30 to 39 in good health. Here the CDR3 is given as CATSRVGSQPQHF. The DNA sequence is as follows: TGTGCCACCAGCAGAGTCGGGAGTCAGCCCCAGCATTTT. With all but the CDR3 taken from the reference TRBV15 and TRBJ1-5 genes, the full variable domain is: DAMVIQNPRYQVTQFGKPVTLSCSQTLNHNVMYWYQQKSSQAPKLLFHYYDKDFNNEADTPDNFQSRRPNTSFCFLDIRSPGLGDTAMYLCATSRVGSQPQHFGDGTRLSIL.